This T cell receptor (beta chain) was profiled in a study of blood T cell repertoires in COVID-19. Across the study: COVID-19 samples collected from the United States, Italy and Spain covered acute and convalescent phases.

Authors' data handling: From reference gene primer amplification, estimates of nucleated cell counts were derived. The protocol was immunoSEQ multiplex PCR, while the TCRdb copy is restricted to in-frame clones and leaves out a portion. The D gene and trimming were derived from the DNA, and the V and J assignments and clone size from that table. The data hold about 200,000 clones, with 85% observed a single time. The CDR3 covers 14 residues. Germline V CDR1 and CDR2: SQVTM, ANQGSEA. Trimming pared 5 bases from V and 0 bases from J, leaving 10 bases between. Material: peripheral blood. The genes are TRBV29-1 and TRBJ1-4; no definite D call. This clonotype was obtained from an elderly woman with acute or convalescent COVID-19. CDR3 in amino acids: CSVFSAATNEKLFF. The CDR3 DNA reads TGCAGCGTTTTCTCAGCGGCAACTAATGAAAAACTGTTTTTT.